This entry lists 15 T cell receptor beta chains sequenced from one sample in a study of cytomegalovirus exposure and HLA in healthy donors. The repertoire was sequenced with immunoSEQ multiplex PCR; TCRdb's copy has only in-frame clones and lacks some. The table includes about 150,000 clones, 85% to 90% detected once. Specimen: PBMCs. These TCRs come from a young woman in good health and CMV-seropositive.

The chain uses TRBV6-1 and TRBJ2-1; 10 bases map to TRBD2. V trimming: 2 bases; J trimming: 7 bases; junction bases outside the gene matches: 5. The CDR3 consists of 15 residues. CDR1 is MNHNS, CDR2 SASEGT, per germline. The CDR3: CASSELAGVQNEQFF. CDR3 DNA: TGTGCCAGCAGTGAACTAGCGGGAGTTCAAAATGAGCAGTTCTTC.

The J gene is TRBJ2-1, the V gene TRBV5-1, with 7 bases matching TRBD2. V was clipped by 4 bases and J by 13 bases; unmatched bases: 11. This CDR3 comprises 13 residues. CDR1 and CDR2 from the germline V gene are SGHRS and YFSETQ. The CDR3 DNA follows: TGCGCCAGCAGCCAAGGTCAGCGGGACTTACAGTTCTTC. Translating gives CASSQGQRDLQFF.

The V call is TRBV7-9, the J call TRBJ2-3, with D possibly being TRBD2 (6 bases). V dropped 6 bases and J dropped 8 bases, with 18 bases sitting between them. Germline CDR1 reads SEHNR; CDR2 reads FQNEAQ (reference sequence). This CDR3 contains 14 residues. The chain's CDR3 is CASSSSSVGGTQYF. The CDR3 DNA follows: TGTGCCAGCAGTTCATCGTCCGTGGGAGGTACGCAGTATTTT.

The J gene is TRBJ2-3, the V gene TRBV5-1, with a weak D call TRBD1 (6 bases). V was trimmed by 6 bases and J by 2 bases, leaving 16 bases between them. The germline V gene has CDR1 SGHRS and CDR2 YFSETQ. This CDR3 has 15 amino acids. The CDR3 is CASTVTGHFTDTQYF. CDR3 nucleotides: TGCGCCAGCACAGTGACAGGACATTTCACAGATACGCAGTATTTT.

The V call is TRBV7-9, the J call TRBJ2-2; 7 bases are a match to TRBD1. With 5 bases clipped from V and 4 bases from J, the junction kept 4 bases outside the gene matches. The CDR3 sequence is 14 residues long. Germline CDR1 SEHNR, CDR2 FQNEAQ (reference sequence). The CDR3 loop reads CASSIDRATGELFF. The CDR3 DNA sequence: TGTGCCAGCAGCATCGACAGGGCCACCGGGGAGCTGTTTTTT.

The chain links TRBV13 to TRBJ2-7, with 8 bases matching TRBD2. Trimming at V came to 4 bases and at J to 3 bases, leaving 8 bases not matched to a gene. The CDR3 covers 15 residues. Germline V gives CDR1 PRHDT, CDR2 FYEKMQ (reference sequence). The CDR3 nucleotides read TGTGCCAGCAGCTCCGGGCGGGGGGTACTCTACGAGCAGTACTTC. The encoded protein is CASSSGRGVLYEQYF.

This rearrangement joins TRBV6-5 to TRBJ1-2; 7 bases match TRBD1. After removal of 10 bases from V and 2 bases from J, the junction contained 1 base not matched to a gene. The length of the CDR3 is 11 residues. Germline values: CDR1 MNHEY, CDR2 SVGAGI. CDR3 sequence (DNA): TGTGCCACAGGGGGGAACTATGGCTACACCTTC. Encoded protein: CATGGNYGYTF.

The chain joins TRBV7-9 to TRBJ1-2; 8 nucleotides match TRBD1. This CDR3 contains 13 residues. The germline V gene encodes CDR1 SEHNR and CDR2 FQNEAQ (reference sequence). Losses at the gene ends were 5 bases for V and 6 bases for J; bases not matched to a gene: 5. In DNA, the CDR3 is TGTGCCAGCAGCCTCAGACAGGGGAATGGCTACACCTTC. It specifies CASSLRQGNGYTF.

This rearrangement joins TRBV19 to TRBJ1-5; tentative D call: TRBD1 (5 bases). Germline assignment: CDR1 LNHDA and CDR2 SQIVND (reference sequence). The CDR3 consists of 14 residues. V gave up 3 bases and J gave up 3 bases, with 9 bases separating them. The CDR3 region is CASSMTVPNQPQHF. The CDR3 DNA reads as TGTGCCAGTAGTATGACAGTCCCCAATCAGCCCCAGCATTTT.

J is TRBJ1-2 and V is TRBV5-5; 7 nucleotides match TRBD1. Germline lookup yields CDR1 SGHKS and CDR2 YYEKEE (reference sequence). With 3 bases clipped from V and 4 bases from J, the junction kept 6 bases outside the gene matches. The CDR3 is 14 amino acids. Written as DNA, the CDR3 is TGTGCCAGCAGCTACCCCGGGACAGCCTATGGCTACACCTTC. Translating gives CASSYPGTAYGYTF.

The chain is built from TRBV11-1 and TRBJ2-1, with 9 bases lining up with TRBD1. There are 18 residues in the CDR3. The ends lost 1 base at V and 2 bases at J; junction bases unmatched: 9. Germline V gene lookup returns CDR1 SGHAT and CDR2 FQDESV (reference sequence). DNA of the CDR3: TGTGCCAGCAGCTTAGGGGGATTTGGGACAGGGCCCTACAATGAGCAGTTCTTC. It translates to CASSLGGFGTGPYNEQFF.

Points on this clone: In the same sample, other DNA sequences code for this CDR3. The gene calls are TRBV7-9 and TRBJ2-7; TRBD1 matches at 7 bases. The ends lost 5 bases at V and 1 base at J; junction bases unmatched: 5. Germline assignment: CDR1 SEHNR and CDR2 FQNEAQ (reference sequence). The CDR3 has 14 residues. This chain's CDR3 is CASSPRQGSYEQYF. As DNA, the CDR3 is TGTGCCAGCAGCCCCCGACAGGGATCCTACGAGCAGTACTTC.

The chain combines TRBV11-2 with TRBJ2-7; TRBD1 is a possible D gene (5 bases). The CDR3 has 15 residues. V lost 2 bases to trimming and J lost 7 bases, with 18 bases between them. CDR1 SGHAT and CDR2 FQNNGV come from the germline V gene. CDR3 DNA: TGTGCCAGCAGCTTAATGGCGCCTCGGTCAGGGGAGCAGTACTTC. Protein product: CASSLMAPRSGEQYF.

This chain uses TRBV7-8 with TRBJ2-3, with D perhaps TRBD1 (6 bases). The CDR3 has 15 amino acids. Deletions cut 0 bases from V and 3 bases from J, with 10 bases between. The germline CDR1 and CDR2 sequences are SGHVS and FQNEAQ. CDR3 in DNA: TGTGCCAGCAGCTTAGCGGGGCAGGGGACAGATACGCAGTATTTT. Amino acid sequence: CASSLAGQGTDTQYF. The full variable domain, with the rest looked up from reference TRBV7-8 and TRBJ2-3, is GAGVSQSPRYKVAKRGQDVALRCDPISGHVSLFWYQQALGQGPEFLTYFQNEAQLDKSGLPSDRFFAERPEGSVSTLKIQRTQQEDSAVYLCASSLAGQGTDTQYFGPGTRLTVL.

This sequence joins TRBV30 and TRBJ2-7; 7 nucleotides match TRBD2. The CDR3 is made up of 16 amino acids. V trimming: 4 bases; J trimming: 1 base; junction bases outside the gene matches: 13. CDR1 is GTSNPN, CDR2 SVGIG, per germline (reference sequence). CDR3 in amino acids: CAWTTGRGRGSYEQYF. The CDR3 nucleotides are TGTGCCTGGACCACGGGGCGCGGGAGAGGGTCCTACGAGCAGTACTTC.